This is a list of T cell receptor beta chains from one sample in a study of early T cells in non-severe SARS-CoV-2 infection. TCRdb reprocessed the 5' RACE reads via MiXCR and lists one record per CDR3 protein. Altogether about 90,000 distinct CDR3 sequences are present, 14% being singletons, with the ten largest covering about 7.5%. Input material: whole blood. These receptors all stem from an adult who was a healthcare worker with PCR-confirmed SARS-CoV-2 infection or an uninfected control (not recorded which). Both conserved end residues are part of each CDR3. D genes are given only for firm matches. Only part of the rows carry a size: once, few, many, or a class if the clone is expanded.

TRBJ2-1,many,16,TRBD2,TRBV7-9,CASSSWTSGRYNEQFF,TGTGCCAGCAGCTCTTGGACTAGCGGAAGATACAATGAGCAGTTCTTC
TRBJ1-1,many,14,TRBD1,TRBV11-3,CASSSQGGGTEAFF,TGTGCCAGCAGCTCTCAGGGGGGAGGTACTGAAGCTTTCTTT
TRBJ2-2,many,15,TRBD2,TRBV28,CASSGLAVNTGELFF,TGTGCCAGCAGCGGACTAGCGGTTAACACCGGGGAGCTGTTTTTT
TRBJ2-5,few,13,-,TRBV7-9,CASSSSLEETQYF,TGTGCCAGCAGCTCCTCCCTGGAAGAGACCCAGTACTTC
TRBJ2-1,few,16,TRBD2,TRBV5-1,CASSFPGLAANNEQFF,TGCGCCAGCAGCTTCCCGGGACTAGCGGCTAACAATGAGCAGTTCTTC
TRBJ2-3,-,15,TRBD1,TRBV12-3/TRBV12-4,CASSWDRGTTDTQYF,TGTGCCAGCAGTTGGGACAGGGGGACGACAGATACGCAGTATTTT
TRBJ2-3,few,16,TRBD2,TRBV28,CACYSRGGQDTDTQYF,TGTGCCTGCTATTCGCGGGGAGGGCAGGACACAGATACGCAGTATTTT
TRBJ1-4,many,14,-,TRBV18,CASSPERESEKLFF,TGTGCCAGCTCACCTGAGAGGGAGAGCGAAAAACTGTTTTTT
TRBJ2-2,few,17,TRBD1,TRBV11-1,CASSLISGQGITGELFF,TGTGCCAGCAGCTTAATCTCGGGACAGGGTATCACCGGGGAGCTGTTTTTT
TRBJ2-3,few,17,TRBD1,TRBV19,CASSIITGTASTDTQYF,TGTGCCAGTAGTATAATCACCGGGACAGCTAGCACAGATACGCAGTATTTT
TRBJ2-1,-,12,TRBD2,TRBV29-1,CSAGGGSNEQFF,TGCAGCGCCGGGGGAGGGAGCAATGAGCAGTTCTTC
TRBJ2-1,few,16,TRBD2,TRBV9,CASSEEREAPSAEQFF,TGTGCCAGCAGCGAGGAGCGGGAGGCCCCGTCGGCGGAGCAGTTCTTC
TRBJ1-4,-,17,TRBD1,TRBV11-2,CASSLVTGGATNEKLFF,TGTGCCAGCAGCTTAGTGACAGGGGGAGCAACTAATGAAAAACTGTTTTTT
TRBJ2-2,many,10,-,TRBV25-1,CASSAGELFF,TGTGCCAGCAGTGCCGGGGAGCTGTTTTTT
TRBJ2-1,few,16,TRBD2,TRBV19,CASRALVAGVGNEQFF,TGTGCCAGTAGGGCGTTAGTAGCGGGAGTGGGAAATGAGCAGTTCTTC
TRBJ1-1,few,14,-,TRBV9,CASSVATGDTEAFF,TGTGCCAGCAGCGTAGCTACGGGGGACACTGAAGCTTTCTTT
TRBJ2-1,-,11,-,TRBV24-1,CATSDYDEQFF,TGTGCCACCAGTGATTATGATGAGCAGTTCTTC
TRBJ2-7,few,13,TRBD1,TRBV28,CASAGTGFYEQYF,TGTGCCAGCGCTGGGACAGGGTTTTACGAGCAGTACTTC
TRBJ1-1,few,15,-,TRBV4-1,CASSQPPGQRNQAFF,TGCGCCAGCAGCCAACCCCCGGGGCAGAGGAATCAAGCTTTCTTT
TRBJ1-2,many,12,-,TRBV18,CASSPGDRPFAF,TGTGCCAGCTCACCAGGGGATCGGCCCTTCGCCTTC
TRBJ2-3,many,13,-,TRBV28,CASSLGGTDTQYF,TGTGCCAGCAGTTTAGGAGGTACAGATACGCAGTATTTT
TRBJ2-7,-,14,TRBD2,TRBV20-1,CSARDKLAGYEQYF,TGCAGTGCTAGAGATAAACTAGCGGGTTACGAGCAGTACTTC
TRBJ1-3,-,14,-,TRBV20-1,CSARAWETGNTIYF,TGCAGTGCTAGAGCGTGGGAAACTGGAAACACCATATATTTT
TRBJ1-2,few,15,TRBD1,TRBV7-9,CASSRRTGGEEGYTF,TGTGCCAGCAGCCGTAGGACAGGGGGCGAAGAAGGCTACACCTTC
TRBJ2-3,few,15,TRBD2,TRBV12-3/TRBV12-4,CASSPVGGVTDTQYF,TGTGCCAGCAGCCCTGTGGGGGGGGTGACAGATACGCAGTATTTT
TRBJ2-6,-,14,-,TRBV30,CAWSRSSGANVLTF,TGTGCCTGGTCACGAAGCTCTGGGGCCAACGTCCTGACTTTC
TRBJ1-4,few,16,-,TRBV6-2/TRBV6-3,CASSYDRTATNEKLFF,TGTGCCAGCAGTTACGACAGGACGGCAACTAATGAAAAACTGTTTTTT
TRBJ2-1,-,16,TRBD1,TRBV29-1,CSVEDRTGGHYNEQFF,TGCAGCGTTGAAGACAGGACAGGGGGCCATTACAATGAGCAGTTCTTC
TRBJ2-7,few,16,TRBD2,TRBV5-1,CASSFRTSGAPYEQYF,TGCGCCAGCAGCTTTCGGACTAGCGGGGCCCCCTACGAGCAGTACTTC
TRBJ1-5,few,16,-,TRBV20-1,CSAQTPRHSGHQPQHF,TGCAGTGCCCAGACCCCCAGACATTCGGGGCATCAGCCCCAGCATTTT
TRBJ2-3,few,16,-,TRBV9,CASSVVGNPSTDTQYF,TGTGCCAGCAGCGTAGTCGGAAACCCTAGCACAGATACGCAGTATTTT
TRBJ1-1,-,17,-,TRBV18,CASSPGFYRSENTEAFF,TGTGCCAGCTCACCGGGATTCTACAGGTCCGAGAACACTGAAGCTTTCTTT
TRBJ1-1,-,14,-,TRBV7-3,CASSPLEVNTEAFF,TGTGCCAGCAGCCCCTTGGAAGTGAACACTGAAGCTTTCTTT
TRBJ1-2,-,15,-,TRBV3-1,CASSQATEIPYGYTF,TGTGCCAGCAGCCAGGCGACTGAAATCCCCTATGGCTACACCTTC
TRBJ1-4,-,15,-,TRBV5-6,CASSLLAGPNEKLFF,TGTGCCAGCAGCTTGCTGGCAGGACCTAATGAAAAACTGTTTTTT
TRBJ2-1,-,10,TRBD1,TRBV29-1,CSVERGQRFF,TGCAGCGTTGAACGGGGACAGCGGTTCTTC